This TCR beta chain came from a study of shared clonotypes between healthy human individuals (dated by TCRdb to 2018 to 2020). With respect to the entire study: Three men and a couple of women, aged 18 to 49 years, made up the cohort. Leukapheresis yielded between about 0.9 and 9 billion PBMCs per donor. For each donor, three plates each were used for CD4 naive and CD4 memory, two plates were used for CD8 naive, and one plate was used for CD8 memory. Libraries were prepared and TCR repertoires were sequenced by different laboratories using diverse techniques, in order to increase sequencing depth and limit assay-specific biases. To estimate repertoire size and how much clonotype sharing occurs between individuals, the study deeply sequenced the blood TCR repertoires of roughly 5 healthy adults.

With regard to this clone: It lacks a known antigen. Base qualities are not recorded, but no much larger clone differs from it by a single base.

CDR1 and CDR2 are read off the germline V gene as SGHRS and YFSETQ. The CDR3, cysteine through phenylalanine, is 17 amino acids long. The CDR3 DNA has 51 bases and is translated from base 1. Trimming accounts for 0 bases at V and 4 bases at J, while the number of junction bases matched to no gene is 8. The donors were healthy, HIV-negative adults with no recently reported acute infections or vaccinations. Every donor was a Caucasian adult living in Nashville, Tennessee, USA. CD4+ T cells were enriched by magnetic negative selection; naive cells were then positively selected on CD45RA, and the negative fraction formed the memory subset. Blood was obtained by leukapheresis, after which PBMCs were separated by Ficoll-Histopaque density gradient centrifugation and cryopreserved in liquid nitrogen vapor phase. Analytical flow cytometry was used to check the purity and quantity of each magnetically sorted T cell population. From each sorted fraction, genomic DNA was isolated and quantified by UV absorbance on a Nanodrop 2000c.

Study-wide findings and limitations: Higher generation probabilities were observed for clonotypes shared by all four sorted-subset donors than for non-shared clonotypes. Sharing across a few donors was observed for approximately 5% of naive CD4, over 3% of naive CD8, roughly 2.3% of memory CD4, and roughly 0.4% of memory CD8 clonotypes. Incomplete sequencing was indicated by rarefaction of sorted-subset datasets, despite the large sequencing depth. The genetic and exposure-history diversity represented was limited by the small number of donors. Pairwise subsampling led to the expectation that sequencing depth would affect the degree of clonotype sharing among donors. Sampling was restricted to blood, and TCR repertoires in tissue are likely to differ from TCR repertoires in blood. Estimated clonotype richness was generally larger for naive than for memory subsets.

TCR CDR3 regions were amplified from genomic DNA by multiplex PCR using the deep immunoSEQ assay. Extracted genomic DNA from each cell subset was spread evenly across all wells of several immunoSEQ 96-well plates, with each plate serving as a replicate. For sorted subsets, roughly 0.2 ug genomic DNA, equal to some 30,000 T cell genomes, was loaded into each replicate PCR. Purified libraries were quantified with a Qubit 3.0 fluorometer, sized on a Bioanalyzer 2100, and re-quantified with the KAPA Library Quantification kit. A separate single-read 150-cycle Illumina NextSeq 550 flow cell was used to sequence each immunoSEQ 96-well plate. The original pipeline was this. Because only junctional sequences without quality scores were contained in the immunoSEQ output, filtering matching that applied to full-length reads could not be performed. Sequences were annotated with PyIR, a Python wrapper for IgBLAST v1.9, and V/J genes and CDR3 were assigned using IMGT germline references. Reads were filtered out if the reads had weak V/J assignments (E-value above 1e-6), no CDR3, stop codons, out-of-frame junctions, or ambiguous translated residues. V3J clonotypes were defined by identical inferred V gene, J gene, and CDR3 amino acid sequence. Percentage overlap between repertoires was computed as shared unique clonotypes divided by the size of the smaller repertoire. Three approaches were used to assess repertoire richness: RTK rarefaction, the Chao1 estimator, and Recon v2.1 estimates of unobserved clonotypes. Generation probabilities for all TCRbeta clonotypes obtained by the gDNA method from several donors were computed using OLGA. Drawn from immuneACCESS, this table holds only the in-frame rearrangements with V and J called that TCRdb kept. Clones are partly lost; checked studies trace under half to an unresolved V gene and leave the rest unexplained. The DNA gave D and trimming, while V, J and clone size come from that table. Counted in this sample were over a million clones; 95% to 99% of them appeared once. 0.4% to 0.45% of the sample is held by the ten biggest clonotypes.

The sequence was collected from a man younger than 45 in good health. Sequenced input: naive CD4+ T cells sorted from blood. Interpreted using the paper, the cell subset or site label stands for: CD45RA+ positively selected. The chain is encoded by TRBV5-1 joined to TRBJ2-5; TRBD2 lines up with 11 middle nucleotides. The nucleotide sequence reads as follows: TGCGCCAGCAGCTTGGAACTAGCGGGAGTGACTGGAGAGACCCAGTACTTC. Its product reads: CASSLELAGVTGETQYF.